The sequence of this TCR beta chain was determined in a study of blood T cell repertoires in COVID-19. The overall study: Sample material is recorded as cDNA or gDNA derived from T cells, B-cell-depleted T cells, or PBMCs.

Data came from immunoSEQ multiplex PCR; TCRdb stores just in-frame clones and leaves some out. The repertoire holds around 620,000 clones, with about nine tenths as singletons. The CDR3 is made up of 16 amino acids. The germline gives CDR1 KGHSH, CDR2 LQKENI. The ends were cut back, 1 base at V and 2 bases at J, with 9 bases in the middle. The chain uses TRBV18 and TRBJ2-6; perhaps TRBD2 as D (5 bases). Input material: peripheral blood. This clonotype was sampled from a young woman with acute or convalescent COVID-19. The CDR3 sequence: CASSPRPGTGANVLTF. In DNA form, the CDR3 reads TGTGCCAGCTCACCACGACCGGGGACTGGGGCCAACGTCCTGACTTTC.